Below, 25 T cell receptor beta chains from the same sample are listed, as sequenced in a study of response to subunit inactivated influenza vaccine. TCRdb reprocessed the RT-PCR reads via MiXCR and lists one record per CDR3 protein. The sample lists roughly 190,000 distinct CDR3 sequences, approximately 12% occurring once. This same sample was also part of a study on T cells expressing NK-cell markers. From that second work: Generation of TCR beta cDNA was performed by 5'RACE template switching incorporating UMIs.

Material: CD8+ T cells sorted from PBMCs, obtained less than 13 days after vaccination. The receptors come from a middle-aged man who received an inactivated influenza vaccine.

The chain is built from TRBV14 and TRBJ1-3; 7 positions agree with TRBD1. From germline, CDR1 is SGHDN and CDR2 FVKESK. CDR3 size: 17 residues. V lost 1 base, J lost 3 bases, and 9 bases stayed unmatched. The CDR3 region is CASSQGRGRFRGNTIYF. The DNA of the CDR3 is TGTGCCAGCAGCCAAGGAAGGGGGCGGTTTCGTGGAAACACCATATATTTT.

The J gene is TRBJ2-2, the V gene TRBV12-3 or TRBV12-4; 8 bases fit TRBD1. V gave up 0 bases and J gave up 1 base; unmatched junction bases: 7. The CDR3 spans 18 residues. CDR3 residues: CASSLAPPDRVNTGELFF. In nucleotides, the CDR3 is TGTGCCAGCAGTTTAGCCCCCCCGGACAGGGTGAACACCGGGGAGCTGTTTTTT.

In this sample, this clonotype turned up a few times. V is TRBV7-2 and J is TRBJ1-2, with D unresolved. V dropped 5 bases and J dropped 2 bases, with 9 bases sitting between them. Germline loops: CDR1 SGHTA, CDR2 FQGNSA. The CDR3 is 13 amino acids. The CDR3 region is CASSLSDNYGYTF. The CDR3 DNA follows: TGTGCCAGCAGCCTGTCGGACAACTATGGCTACACCTTC.

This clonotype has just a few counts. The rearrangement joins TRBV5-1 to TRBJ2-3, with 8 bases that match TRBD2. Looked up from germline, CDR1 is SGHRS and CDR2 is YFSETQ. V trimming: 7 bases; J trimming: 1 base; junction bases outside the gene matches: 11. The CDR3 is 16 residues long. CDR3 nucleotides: TGCGCCAGCGACCGTCGGATCGGGGGGGGCACAGATACGCAGTATTTT. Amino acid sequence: CASDRRIGGGTDTQYF.

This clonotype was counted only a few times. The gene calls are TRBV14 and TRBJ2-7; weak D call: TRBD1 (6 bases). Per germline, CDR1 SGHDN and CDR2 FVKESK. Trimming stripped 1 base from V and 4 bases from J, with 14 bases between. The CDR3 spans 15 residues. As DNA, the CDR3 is TGTGCCAGCAGCCAAGTCGGCAGGACAGTTTACGAGCAGTACTTC. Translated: CASSQVGRTVYEQYF.

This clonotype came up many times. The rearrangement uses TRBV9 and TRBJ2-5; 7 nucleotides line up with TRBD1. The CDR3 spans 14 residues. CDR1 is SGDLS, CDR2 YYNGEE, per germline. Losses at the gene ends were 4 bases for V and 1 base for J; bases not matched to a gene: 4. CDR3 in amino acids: CASSTGTVQETQYF. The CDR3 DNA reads TGTGCCAGCAGCACTGGGACAGTCCAAGAGACCCAGTACTTC.

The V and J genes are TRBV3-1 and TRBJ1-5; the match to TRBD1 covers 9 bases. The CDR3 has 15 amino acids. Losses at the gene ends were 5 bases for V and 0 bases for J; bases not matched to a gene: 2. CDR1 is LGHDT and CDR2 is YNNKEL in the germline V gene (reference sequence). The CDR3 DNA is TGTGCCAGCAGCGGGACAGGGTATAGCAATCAGCCCCAGCATTTT. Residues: CASSGTGYSNQPQHF.

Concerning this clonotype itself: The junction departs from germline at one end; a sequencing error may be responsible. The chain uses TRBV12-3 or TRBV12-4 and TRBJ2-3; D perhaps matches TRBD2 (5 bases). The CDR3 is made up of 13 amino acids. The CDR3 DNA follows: TGTGCCAGCTCGCCCTACCTGGGAGATATGCAGTATTTT. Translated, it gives CASSPYLGDMQYF.

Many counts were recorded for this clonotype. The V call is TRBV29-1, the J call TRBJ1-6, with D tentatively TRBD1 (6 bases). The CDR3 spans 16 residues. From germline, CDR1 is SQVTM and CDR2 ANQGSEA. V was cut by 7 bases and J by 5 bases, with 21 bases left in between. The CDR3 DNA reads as TGCAGCGGCACCGGGACACCCCAAACCAATAATTCACCCCTCCACTTT. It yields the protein CSGTGTPQTNNSPLHF.

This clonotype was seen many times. CDR3 DNA sequence: TGTGCCACCAGACCTCCGTCGGACGGTGGGAACGAGCAGTACTTC. Its translation is CATRPPSDGGNEQYF. The chain combines TRBV6-2 or TRBV6-3 with TRBJ2-7, with no clear D. The CDR3 sequence is 15 residues long. The V end was cut by 10 bases, the J end by 5 bases, with 24 bases between. The germline gives CDR1 MNHEY, CDR2 SVGEGT.

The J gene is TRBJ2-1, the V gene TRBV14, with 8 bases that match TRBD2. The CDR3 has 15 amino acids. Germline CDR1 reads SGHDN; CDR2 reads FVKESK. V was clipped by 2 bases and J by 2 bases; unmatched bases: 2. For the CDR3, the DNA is TGTGCCAGCAGCCAAAGCGGGGGCCCCTACAATGAGCAGTTCTTC. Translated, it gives CASSQSGGPYNEQFF.

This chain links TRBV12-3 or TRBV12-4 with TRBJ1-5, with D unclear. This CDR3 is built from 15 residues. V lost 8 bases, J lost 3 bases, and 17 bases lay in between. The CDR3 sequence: CASQVGVSFNQPQHF. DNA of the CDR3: TGTGCCAGCCAGGTTGGGGTTAGCTTCAATCAGCCCCAGCATTTT.

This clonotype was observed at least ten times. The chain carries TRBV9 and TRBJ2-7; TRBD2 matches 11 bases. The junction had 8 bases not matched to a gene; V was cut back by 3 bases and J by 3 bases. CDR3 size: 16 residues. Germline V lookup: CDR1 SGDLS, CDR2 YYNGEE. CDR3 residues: CASSEDGTSGYYEQYF. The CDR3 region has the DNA TGTGCCAGCAGCGAAGACGGGACTAGCGGTTACTACGAGCAGTACTTC. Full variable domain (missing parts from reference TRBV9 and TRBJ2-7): DSGVTQTPKHLITATGQRVTLRCSPRSGDLSVYWYQQSLDQGLQFLIQYYNGEERAKGNILERFSAQQFPDLHSELNLSSLELGDSALYFCASSEDGTSGYYEQYFGPGTRLTVT.

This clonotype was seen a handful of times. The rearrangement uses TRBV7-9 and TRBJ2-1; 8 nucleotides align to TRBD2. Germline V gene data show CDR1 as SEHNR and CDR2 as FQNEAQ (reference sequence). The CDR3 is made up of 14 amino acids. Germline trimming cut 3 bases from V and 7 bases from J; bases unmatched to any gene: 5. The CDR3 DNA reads TGTGCCAGCAGCTTTGTAGCGGGAAGGAATGAGCAGTTCTTC. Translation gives CASSFVAGRNEQFF.

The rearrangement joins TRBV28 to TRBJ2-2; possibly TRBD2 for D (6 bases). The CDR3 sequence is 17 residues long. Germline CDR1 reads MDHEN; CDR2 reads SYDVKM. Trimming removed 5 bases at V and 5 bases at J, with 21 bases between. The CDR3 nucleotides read TGTGCCAGCAGTCCCCTCGCGATCGCGGAGGGAACCGGGGAGCTGTTTTTT. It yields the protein CASSPLAIAEGTGELFF.

CDR3: CSVDGKGINEQFF. The CDR3 DNA follows: TGCAGCGTTGATGGGAAGGGAATCAATGAGCAGTTCTTC. The chain is built from TRBV29-1 and TRBJ2-1; no reliable D call. Germline V gene sequence: CDR1 SQVTM, CDR2 ANQGSEA. This CDR3 is built from 13 residues. V lost 3 bases, J lost 6 bases, and 12 bases lay in between.

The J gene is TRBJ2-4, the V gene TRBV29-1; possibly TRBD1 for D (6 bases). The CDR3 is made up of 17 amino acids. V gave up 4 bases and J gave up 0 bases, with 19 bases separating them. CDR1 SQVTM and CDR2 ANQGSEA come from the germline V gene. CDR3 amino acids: CSVVWQAGAPAKNIQYF. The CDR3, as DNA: TGCAGCGTTGTATGGCAGGCAGGGGCACCAGCCAAAAACATTCAGTACTTC.

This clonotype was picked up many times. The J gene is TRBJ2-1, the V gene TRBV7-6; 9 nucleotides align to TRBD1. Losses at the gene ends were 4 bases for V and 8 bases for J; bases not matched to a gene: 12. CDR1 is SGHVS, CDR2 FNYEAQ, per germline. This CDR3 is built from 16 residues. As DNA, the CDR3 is TGTGCCAGCAGCTGGGTCCGGGACAGGGTAATCGATGAGCAGTTCTTC. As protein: CASSWVRDRVIDEQFF.

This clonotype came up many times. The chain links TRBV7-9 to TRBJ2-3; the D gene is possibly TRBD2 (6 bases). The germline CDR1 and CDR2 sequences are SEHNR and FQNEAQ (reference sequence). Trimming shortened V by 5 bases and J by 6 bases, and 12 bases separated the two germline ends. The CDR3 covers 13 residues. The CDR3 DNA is TGTGCCAGCAGCGCCCCACTAGCCGATACGCAGTATTTT. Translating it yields CASSAPLADTQYF.

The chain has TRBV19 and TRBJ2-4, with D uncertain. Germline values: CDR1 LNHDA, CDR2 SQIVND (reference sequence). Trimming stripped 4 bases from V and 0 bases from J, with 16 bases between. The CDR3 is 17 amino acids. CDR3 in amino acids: CASSTPASRLAKNIQYF. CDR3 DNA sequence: TGTGCCAGTAGTACGCCTGCTTCTAGATTAGCCAAAAACATTCAGTACTTC. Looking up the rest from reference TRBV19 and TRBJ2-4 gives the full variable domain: DGGITQSPKYLFRKEGQNVTLSCEQNLNHDAMYWYRQDPGQGLRLIYYSQIVNDFQKGDIAEGYSVSREKKESFPLTVTSAQKNPTAFYLCASSTPASRLAKNIQYFGAGTRLSVL.

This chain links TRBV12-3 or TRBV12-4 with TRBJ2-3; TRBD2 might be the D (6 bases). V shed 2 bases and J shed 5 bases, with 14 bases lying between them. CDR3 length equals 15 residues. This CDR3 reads CASSLTGLRGDTQYF. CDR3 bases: TGTGCCAGCAGTTTAACGGGCCTGCGGGGAGATACGCAGTATTTT.

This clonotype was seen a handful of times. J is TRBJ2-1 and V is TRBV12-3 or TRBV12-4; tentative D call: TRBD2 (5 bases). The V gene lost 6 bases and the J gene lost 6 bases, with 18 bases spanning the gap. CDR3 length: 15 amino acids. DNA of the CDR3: TGTGCCAGCAGACTCGGACTCTCCGTTCCCAATGAGCAGTTCTTC. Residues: CASRLGLSVPNEQFF.

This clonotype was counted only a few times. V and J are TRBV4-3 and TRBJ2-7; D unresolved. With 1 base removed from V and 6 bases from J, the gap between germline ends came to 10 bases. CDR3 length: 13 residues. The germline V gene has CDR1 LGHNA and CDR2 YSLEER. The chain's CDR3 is CASSQGYMGEQYF. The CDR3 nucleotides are TGCGCCAGCAGCCAAGGCTACATGGGCGAGCAGTACTTC.

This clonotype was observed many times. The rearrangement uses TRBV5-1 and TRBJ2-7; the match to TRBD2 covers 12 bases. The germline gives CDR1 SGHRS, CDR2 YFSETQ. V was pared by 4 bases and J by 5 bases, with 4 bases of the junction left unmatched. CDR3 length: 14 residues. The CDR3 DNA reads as TGCGCCAGCAGCCTGACTAGCGGGAGCCACGAGCAGTACTTC. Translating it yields CASSLTSGSHEQYF.

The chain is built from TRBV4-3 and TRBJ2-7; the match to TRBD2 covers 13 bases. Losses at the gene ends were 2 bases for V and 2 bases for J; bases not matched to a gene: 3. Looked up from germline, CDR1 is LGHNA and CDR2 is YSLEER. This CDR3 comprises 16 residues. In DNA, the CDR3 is TGCGCCAGCAGCCAAACCGGGACTAGCGGGACCTACGAGCAGTACTTC. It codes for CASSQTGTSGTYEQYF.